The text below deals with one TCR beta chain. Per germline, CDR1 SGHTS and CDR2 YDEGEE. Between the trimmed V and J ends, which lost 6 bases and 3 bases, there was a span of 7 bases. This CDR3 has 11 residues. The data stem from a study of long-term antiretroviral therapy in people with HIV. This was the immunoSEQ v3.0 assay at survey level. Repertoires were generated with immunoSEQ multiplex PCR, while TCRdb's copy carries only in-frame clones and drops some. The table shows 10,000 to 11,000 clones, with about 81% occurring only once. The chain combines TRBV5-8 with TRBJ2-7; D is perhaps TRBD1 (5 bases). This sequence was found in a man in his forties with HIV. Sample: unsorted PBMCs, taken 1.8 years after starting antiretroviral therapy. This chain's CDR3 is CASTQGYEQYF. CDR3 sequence (DNA): TGTGCCAGCACCCAGGGCTACGAGCAGTACTTC.